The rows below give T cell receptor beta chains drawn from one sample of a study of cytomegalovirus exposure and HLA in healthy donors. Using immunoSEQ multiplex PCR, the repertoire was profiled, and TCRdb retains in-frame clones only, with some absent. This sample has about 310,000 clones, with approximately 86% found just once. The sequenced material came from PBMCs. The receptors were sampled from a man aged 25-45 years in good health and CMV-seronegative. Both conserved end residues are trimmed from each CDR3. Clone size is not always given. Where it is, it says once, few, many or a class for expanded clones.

ASSASTGPDTQY,TRBV5-1,.,TRBJ2-3
ASRGSSGADTQY,TRBV27,.,TRBJ2-3
ASKGELNQPQH,TRBV6-1,.,TRBJ1-5
ASSEGAGLNTEAF,TRBV25-1,.,TRBJ1-1
ASSVMFRETQY,TRBV6-1,.,TRBJ2-5
SGRGNSETQY,TRBV29-1,.,TRBJ2-5
ASSEYVEGAGQF,TRBV27,.,TRBJ2-1
SVERRGGYT,TRBV29-1,few,TRBJ1-2
ASSRAQASTDTQY,TRBV4-3,.,TRBJ2-3
ASSQSGGTPYEQY,TRBV7-9,.,TRBJ2-7
ASGRGFQETQY,TRBV7-2,.,TRBJ2-5
ASSEQGRVAQY,TRBV2,.,TRBJ2-5
ASSLDRDTYQPQH,TRBV27,.,TRBJ1-5
ASSLEGAMGNTIY,TRBV7-9,.,TRBJ1-3
ASIRDTEAF,TRBV19,.,TRBJ1-1
ASTWRGGYNEQF,TRBV19,.,TRBJ2-1
ASSPQYTGELF,TRBV11-2,.,TRBJ2-2
ASSLTLGYGGGDEQF,TRBV7-2,.,TRBJ2-1
ASSFNREENYGYT,TRBV5-1,.,TRBJ1-2
ASTGELRNTEAF,TRBV5-1,.,TRBJ1-1
ASRARVGGPETQY,TRBV4-3,.,TRBJ2-5
AISDSFNYGYT,TRBV10-3,.,TRBJ1-2
ASSSSGSADTQY,TRBV11-3,.,TRBJ2-3
SVISTSGGNTGELF,TRBV29-1,once,TRBJ2-2
ASSLQGLAGVLETQY,TRBV11-2,.,TRBJ2-5
ASSSDRVGTQY,TRBV6-6,.,TRBJ2-5
ASRPGTGVSYEQY,TRBV5-4,.,TRBJ2-7
ASSERQSNEKLF,TRBV2,.,TRBJ1-4
ASSLKLAGSYNEQF,TRBV27,.,TRBJ2-1
ATSRDPPRRSNYGYT,TRBV15,.,TRBJ1-2
ASSQGAATEAF,TRBV6-4,.,TRBJ1-1
ASSQGLAGEIYNEQF,TRBV4-3,once,TRBJ2-1
ASSPAAWKGRMNEQF,TRBV9,.,TRBJ2-1
ASSYRTGGNTEAF,TRBV5-1,.,TRBJ1-1
ASSRGTSGAWEQY,TRBV6-6,.,TRBJ2-7
ASSHWTSGAIYNEQF,TRBV4-3,.,TRBJ2-1
ASSPGTARTDTQY,TRBV18,.,TRBJ2-3
ASSKGTGSLSLEQY,TRBV5-4,.,TRBJ2-7
ASILGGAEDTQY,TRBV6-1,.,TRBJ2-3
ASSQYGKRGNQPQH,TRBV23-1,.,TRBJ1-5
ASRPYVGGANYGYT,TRBV5-1,once,TRBJ1-2
ASSPGQGVRAQH,TRBV4-1,once,TRBJ1-5
ASSLGATVWDTQY,TRBV13,.,TRBJ2-3